This entry lists 11 T cell receptor beta chains sequenced from one sample in a study of T cell clonality in common variable immunodeficiency. TCRdb's table, derived via immunoSEQ multiplex PCR, lists solely in-frame clones and lacks some. The sample yields over 35,000 clones, without any singletons. Sequencing was done on a sample of peripheral blood mononuclear cells. These receptors all stem from a person between 18 and 75 years old in good health.

Many counts were recorded for this clone. The read is 3 residues too short to cover the CDR3 end, so that end is filled in from the germline J gene. V and J are TRBV20-1 and TRBJ1-5, with D maybe TRBD1 (6 bases). V was pared by 6 bases and J by 6 bases, with 15 bases between. CDR3 length: 13 residues. From germline, CDR1 is DFQATT and CDR2 SNEGSKA (reference sequence). CDR3 DNA (partial): TGCAGTGCCACAACAGGGTGGCGTCAGCCC. Translated: CSATTGWRQP. The whole CDR3 sequence reads CSATTGWRQPQHF.

This clone was counted at least ten times. The read falls 3 residues short of the CDR3 end, and the missing part is taken from the germline J gene. The rearrangement joins TRBV13 to TRBJ2-1, with TRBD1 matching 8 bases. V was clipped by 3 bases and J by 6 bases; unmatched bases: 7. CDR3 length equals 15 residues. The germline gives CDR1 PRHDT, CDR2 FYEKMQ (reference sequence). CDR3 DNA (partial): TGTGCCAGCAGCTTCCGGCAGGGGGCCCGCAATGAG. Its translation: CASSFRQGARNE. The entire CDR3 sequence reads CASSFRQGARNEQFF.

This clone was counted many times. The read ends 3 residues early relative to the CDR3; the germline J gene fills the gap. The chain couples TRBV6-4 to TRBJ2-1, with 8 bases lining up with TRBD2. CDR1 is MRHNA and CDR2 is SNTAGT in the germline V gene. J lost 7 bases, V lost 3 bases, and 8 bases had no gene match. The CDR3 runs to 15 residues. The CDR3 bases that were read are TGTGCCAGCAGTGATGGAAGCGGGAGCGGTAATGAG. Translated: CASSDGSGSGNE. The CDR3 in its entirety is CASSDGSGSGNEQFF.

This clone was observed at least ten times. The read halts 3 residues ahead of the CDR3 end, with the missing end drawn from the germline J gene. The chain recombines TRBV30 with TRBJ1-2; possibly TRBD1 for D (5 bases). CDR3 length: 13 residues. Deletions cut 5 bases from V and 6 bases from J, with 16 bases between. CDR1 is GTSNPN and CDR2 is SVGIG in the germline V gene (reference sequence). The CDR3 reads CAWAVAGFNGYTF. Incomplete CDR3 DNA: TGTGCCTGGGCGGTGGCAGGGTTTAATGGC. Using reference TRBV30 and TRBJ1-2 for the parts outside the CDR3, the full variable domain is SQTIHQWPATLVQPVGSPLSLECTVEGTSNPNLYWYRQAAGRGLQLLFYSVGIGQISSEVPQNLSASRPQDRQFILSSKKLLLSDSGFYLCAWAVAGFNGYTFGSGTRLTVV.

This clone has a count of ten or more. The sequenced CDR3 bases are TGCGCCAGCAGTCAATCAGCAGGGATCTACGAG. This gives the protein CASSQSAGIYE. The complete CDR3 reads CASSQSAGIYEQYF. This chain joins TRBV23-1 and TRBJ2-7; maybe TRBD1 (5 bases). The read halts 3 residues ahead of the CDR3 end, with the missing end drawn from the germline J gene. TRBV23-1 is annotated as an ORF whose role is uncertain. CDR3 size: 14 residues. V gave up 0 bases and J gave up 3 bases, with 9 bases separating them.

In regard to this clone: One end of the junction varies from germline; a read error may be responsible. The CDR3 goes on 3 residues after the read ends, and that part is filled in from the germline J gene. This sequence joins TRBV30 and TRBJ1-3; tentative D call: TRBD1 (5 bases). The CDR3 totals 14 residues. The germline gives CDR1 GTSNPN, CDR2 SVGIG (reference sequence). This CDR3 reads CASSTDYSGNTIYF. CDR3 DNA (partial): TGTGCCAGCTCGACAGATTACTCTGGAAACACG.

This clone was counted ten times or more. The read stops 3 residues short of the end of the CDR3; the missing end is completed from the germline J gene. The chain carries TRBV11-3 and TRBJ2-5, with D hard to call. Trimming stripped 3 bases from V and 3 bases from J, with 2 bases between. This CDR3 has 11 amino acids. Germline V lookup: CDR1 SGHNT, CDR2 YENEEA. CDR3 protein: CASSFKETQYF. Partial CDR3 DNA: TGTGCCAGCAGCTTTAAAGAGACC.

The table lists this clone with many counts. With the read ending 3 residues before the CDR3 end, the germline J gene is used to fill in that end. This sequence joins TRBV5-1 and TRBJ2-4; 10 nucleotides align to TRBD2. CDR1 is SGHRS and CDR2 is YFSETQ in the germline V gene. The CDR3 has 16 amino acids. Partial CDR3 DNA: TGCGCCAGCAGCTTGGTGCCTAGCGGGAGTGGGGAGACT. It encodes CASSLVPSGSGET. The whole CDR3 region reads CASSLVPSGSGETQYF. The whole variable domain, remainder taken from reference TRBV5-1 and TRBJ2-4, is KAGVTQTPRYLIKTRGQQVTLSCSPISGHRSVSWYQQTPGQGLQFLFEYFSETQRNKGNFPGRFSGRQFSNSRSEMNVSTLELGDSALYLCASSLVPSGSGETQYFGAGTRLSVL.

This clone was seen ten or more times. The chain's CDR3 is CASIRDSQETQYF. The CDR3 bases that were read are TGTGCCAGCATCCGGGACTCACAAGAGACC. The rearrangement joins TRBV5-6 to TRBJ2-5; a weak D match, TRBD2 (6 bases). The DNA ends 3 residues before the CDR3 does, and the rest of the CDR3 is filled in from the germline J gene. With 6 bases removed from V and 2 bases from J, the gap between germline ends came to 11 bases. Germline-derived CDR1 and CDR2 are SGHDT and YYEEEE. This CDR3 comprises 13 residues.

A remark on this clone: The read ends 3 residues before the CDR3 terminus; that terminus is restored from the germline J gene. The V gene is TRBV11-2, the J gene TRBJ2-1; D remains unclear. Looked up from germline, CDR1 is SGHAT and CDR2 is FQNNGV. This CDR3 is built from 13 residues. V lost 1 base, J lost 4 bases, and 5 bases lay in between. This chain's CDR3 is CASSLGQYNEQFF. Incomplete CDR3 DNA: TGTGCCAGCAGCTTAGGGCAGTACAATGAG.

This clone was observed many times. The CDR3 end is not reached by the read, which stops 3 residues before it; the germline J gene fills it in. The chain employs TRBV20-1 and TRBJ2-1; 9 nucleotides line up with TRBD2. The CDR3 extends over 15 amino acids. Germline V CDR1 and CDR2: DFQATT, SNEGSKA (reference sequence). Losses at the gene ends were 1 base for V and 8 bases for J; bases not matched to a gene: 9. The sequenced CDR3 bases are TGCAGTGCTAGAGGCCCGGCTAGCGGGAACCATGAG. It is translated as CSARGPASGNHE. The whole CDR3 region reads CSARGPASGNHEQFF.